This T cell receptor beta chain derives from a study of CD8 T cells in ankylosing spondylitis. Broader study findings: There was a TCR beta motif, made of eight highly homologous variants, that appeared characteristic of ankylosing spondylitis blood. Past research had described some motif variants in reactive arthritis synovial fluid and blood. Disease-associated clones were CD8+ and fairly uncommon in peripheral blood. Within matched ankylosing spondylitis synovial fluid, disease-linked clones were reportedly significantly enriched.

A note on this clonotype: Its antigen is unidentified.

Making the TCR beta libraries involved quantitative 5'-RACE with molecular barcodes. Via MiXCR, TCRdb re-called the 5' RACE reads, giving one row per CDR3 protein. The table shows 800,000 to 900,000 distinct CDR3 sequences, with 12% occurring only once. Looked up from germline, CDR1 is SGHRS and CDR2 is YFSETQ. J lost 5 bases, V lost 0 bases, and 6 bases had no gene match. The length of the CDR3 is 15 residues. The clonotype was recovered from a male donor with ankylosing spondylitis. The chain links TRBV5-1 to TRBJ2-5; 8 bases line up with TRBD2. Sequencing was done on a sample of blood, either unsorted or a sorted T cell fraction (not recorded which). This CDR3 is CASSLAAGGMETQYF. The DNA of the CDR3 is TGCGCCAGCAGCTTGGCGGCGGGAGGAATGGAGACCCAGTACTTC.